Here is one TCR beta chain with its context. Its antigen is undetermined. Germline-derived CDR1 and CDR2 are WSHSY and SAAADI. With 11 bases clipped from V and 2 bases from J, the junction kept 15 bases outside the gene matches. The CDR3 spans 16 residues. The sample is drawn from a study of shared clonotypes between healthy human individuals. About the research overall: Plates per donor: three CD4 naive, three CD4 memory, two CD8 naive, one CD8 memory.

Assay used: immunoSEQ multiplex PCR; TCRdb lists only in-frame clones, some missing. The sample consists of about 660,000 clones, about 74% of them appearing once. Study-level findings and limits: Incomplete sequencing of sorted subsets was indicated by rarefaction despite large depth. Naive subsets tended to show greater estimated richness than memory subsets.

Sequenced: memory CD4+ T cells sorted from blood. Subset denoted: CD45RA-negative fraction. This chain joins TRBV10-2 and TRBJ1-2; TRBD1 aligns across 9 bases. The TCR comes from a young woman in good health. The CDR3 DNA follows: TGCGCCTCCCGAGGGACAGGGCAGTTGGGAAACTATGGCTACACCTTC. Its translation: CASRGTGQLGNYGYTF.